A single sample gave rise to the 30 T cell receptor beta chains below, sequenced in a study of CD8 T cells in ankylosing spondylitis. General study results and limits: Ankylosing spondylitis blood appeared to be characterized by a TCR beta motif of 8 or 9 highly homologous variants.

TCRdb ran MiXCR on the 5' RACE reads and lists one entry per CDR3 protein. The sample holds over 600,000 distinct CDR3 sequences; 15% to 20% are singletons and the top ten take around 19%. What these receptors recognize is not known. Sequencing input: blood, either unsorted or a sorted T cell fraction (not recorded which). These receptors all come from a male donor with ankylosing spondylitis.

V and J are TRBV28 and TRBJ2-3; no clear D gene. The V end was cut by 5 bases, the J end by 8 bases, with 11 bases between. The CDR3 contains 12 residues. CDR1 and CDR2 (germline): MDHEN, SYDVKM. This chain's CDR3 is CASSRRWSTQYF. Here the CDR3 DNA reads TGTGCCAGCAGTAGGAGATGGAGTACGCAGTATTTT.

This clonotype was counted a few times. The chain uses TRBV11-2 and TRBJ2-7; D is unclear. This CDR3 region has 14 residues. CDR1 and CDR2 from the germline V gene are SGHAT and FQNNGV. V was shortened by 0 bases and J by 3 bases, with 9 bases between the two germline ends. CDR3 loop: CASSLESPNYEQYF. CDR3 DNA sequence: TGTGCCAGCAGCTTAGAATCCCCGAACTACGAGCAGTACTTC.

This clonotype has a handful of counts. V gene TRBV6-1 combines with J gene TRBJ2-3, with 12 bases fitting TRBD2. The CDR3 length is 15 residues. CDR1 is MNHNS and CDR2 is SASEGT in the germline V gene. J gave up 4 bases and V 6 bases, and 5 bases lay outside the gene matches. This chain's CDR3 is CASRNRLAGADTQYF. CDR3 nucleotide sequence: TGTGCCAGCAGAAACCGACTAGCGGGAGCAGATACGCAGTATTTT.

V and J are TRBV7-8 and TRBJ1-1; D unresolved. V was cut by 5 bases and J by 6 bases, with 7 bases left in between. CDR1 and CDR2 (germline): SGHVS, FQNEAQ. CDR3 length: 11 residues. The CDR3 is CASSIAAEAFF. The CDR3 bases are TGTGCCAGCAGCATCGCAGCTGAAGCTTTCTTT.

Concerning this clonotype: Its ends do not fully match the called genes, so a read error is possible. This sequence joins TRBV12-3 or TRBV12-4 and TRBJ2-7; D perhaps matches TRBD1 (5 bases). The CDR3 totals 17 residues. This CDR3 is CACSLMVGERSSYEQYF. CDR3 in DNA: TGTGCCTGCAGTTTAATGGTAGGGGAACGTAGCTCCTACGAGCAGTACTTC.

V and J are TRBV5-1 and TRBJ2-7; D not resolved. The CDR3 is 13 residues long. Between the trimmed V and J ends, which lost 0 bases and 5 bases, there was a span of 9 bases. Looked up from germline, CDR1 is SGHRS and CDR2 is YFSETQ. The CDR3 region has the DNA TGCGCCAGCAGCTTGGCGGGTGTTGACGAGCAGTACTTC. Translating gives CASSLAGVDEQYF.

The chain joins TRBV10-3 to TRBJ2-5; 9 nucleotides match TRBD2. The CDR3 is made up of 14 amino acids. Germline values: CDR1 ENHRY, CDR2 SYGVKD. The V gene end was trimmed by 8 bases and the J gene end by 4 bases; junction bases not matched to a gene: 8. CDR3 sequence (DNA): TGTGCCATCGGGCTAGCGGGGCGGGGAGAGACCCAGTACTTC. This gives the protein CAIGLAGRGETQYF.

This clonotype was seen a few times. J is TRBJ1-2 and V is TRBV20-1; 7 bases line up with TRBD1. V was clipped by 0 bases and J by 6 bases; unmatched bases: 13. The V gene's germline CDR1 is DFQATT and CDR2 SNEGSKA (reference sequence). The CDR3 contains 16 residues. CDR3 in DNA: TGCAGTGCTAGAGATCCAGGCCGGAGGGGGCTGGATGGCTACACCTTC. It specifies CSARDPGRRGLDGYTF.

The gene calls are TRBV24-1 and TRBJ2-1; D gene unclear. CDR3 length: 14 amino acids. Trimming removed 4 bases at V and 2 bases at J, with 8 bases between. Germline lookup yields CDR1 KGHDR and CDR2 SFDVKD. The CDR3 loop reads CATSDRATYNEQFF. The CDR3 DNA reads as TGTGCCACCAGTGACAGAGCCACCTACAATGAGCAGTTCTTC.

This rearrangement joins TRBV11-2 to TRBJ2-7, with 7 nucleotides matching TRBD2. J gave up 5 bases and V 3 bases, and 10 bases lay outside the gene matches. Germline CDR1 SGHAT, CDR2 FQNNGV. The CDR3 is made up of 15 amino acids. CDR3 DNA sequence: TGTGCCAGCAGCTTGTCGGACGGGAGGCTGGACGAGCAGTACTTC. Protein product: CASSLSDGRLDEQYF.

The chain links TRBV28 to TRBJ2-7; D not resolved. This CDR3 region has 16 residues. V lost 3 bases to trimming and J lost 3 bases, with 18 bases between them. CDR1 MDHEN and CDR2 SYDVKM come from the germline V gene. The CDR3 reads CASSLTRPGSGYEQYF. The CDR3 nucleotides read TGTGCCAGCAGTTTGACTCGTCCCGGGTCCGGCTACGAGCAGTACTTC.

V and J are TRBV29-1 and TRBJ1-5; 8 bases are shared with TRBD1. J lost 4 bases, V lost 4 bases, and 12 bases had no gene match. The CDR3 runs to 16 residues. Per germline, CDR1 SQVTM and CDR2 ANQGSEA. The CDR3 here is CSVGWRTGLQNQPQHF. The DNA of the CDR3 is TGCAGCGTTGGGTGGAGGACAGGGCTACAAAATCAGCCCCAGCATTTT.

The chain joins TRBV6-1 to TRBJ1-5, with D perhaps matching TRBD1 (5 bases). The germline gives CDR1 MNHNS, CDR2 SASEGT. The CDR3 sequence is 15 residues long. V was shortened by 6 bases and J by 3 bases, with 15 bases between the two germline ends. This chain's CDR3 is CASRAYQGDNQPQHF. The CDR3 region has the DNA TGTGCCAGCAGGGCTTACCAGGGAGACAATCAGCCCCAGCATTTT.

This clonotype was recorded at least ten times. The rearrangement joins TRBV20-1 to TRBJ2-4; 7 nucleotides align to TRBD2. CDR3 length equals 14 residues. Germline CDR1 and CDR2: DFQATT and SNEGSKA (reference sequence). The ends lost 3 bases at V and 4 bases at J; junction bases unmatched: 6. The chain's CDR3 is CSASATGGKNIQYF. Written as DNA, the CDR3 is TGCAGTGCTAGTGCCACCGGGGGGAAAAACATTCAGTACTTC.

At least ten counts were recorded for this clonotype. CDR3 nucleotides: TGTGCTAGTGCCCTGGCGGGGGGAGGAGAGACCCAGTACTTC. Residues: CASALAGGGETQYF. The rearrangement uses TRBV12-5 and TRBJ2-5, with 8 bases aligning to TRBD2. Germline lookup yields CDR1 LGHNT and CDR2 FRNRAP. The trim removed 7 bases at V and 4 bases at J, leaving 8 bases unmatched. The CDR3 sequence is 14 residues long.

The CDR3 nucleotides read TGCGCCAGCAGCTTGGGTGGGACGGAAGGGAATGAGCAGTTCTTC. Translated, it gives CASSLGGTEGNEQFF. The rearrangement joins TRBV5-1 to TRBJ2-1; D assignment may be TRBD1 or TRBD2 (5 bases each). The germline CDR1 and CDR2 sequences are SGHRS and YFSETQ. V was shortened by 0 bases and J by 7 bases, with 14 bases between the two germline ends. This CDR3 contains 15 residues.

CDR3: CASSATTGIVYTGELFF. CDR3 in DNA: TGTGCCAGCAGCGCCACGACAGGAATAGTGTACACCGGGGAGCTGTTTTTT. The rearrangement joins TRBV13 to TRBJ2-2, with D possibly TRBD1 on 6 matching bases. The V end lost 5 bases, the J end lost 3 bases, and 19 bases lay between the germline ends. Germline V gene sequence: CDR1 PRHDT, CDR2 FYEKMQ (reference sequence). The CDR3 is 17 amino acids. Full variable domain (outside the CDR3, taken from reference TRBV13 and TRBJ2-2): AAGVIQSPRHLIKEKRETATLKCYPIPRHDTVYWYQQGPGQDPQFLISFYEKMQSDKGSIPDRFSAQQFSDYHSELNMSSLELGDSALYFCASSATTGIVYTGELFFGEGSRLTVL.

V usage is TRBV20-1 and J usage is TRBJ2-3; TRBD2 agrees at 8 bases. The CDR3 totals 15 residues. The ends lost 6 bases at V and 3 bases at J; junction bases unmatched: 11. Germline V gene sequence: CDR1 DFQATT, CDR2 SNEGSKA (reference sequence). The DNA for the CDR3 is TGCAGTGCGCAGCGGGAGTTCAGGGTGACAGATACGCAGTATTTT. Amino acids: CSAQREFRVTDTQYF.

This clonotype was detected ten times or more. The J gene is TRBJ1-2, the V gene TRBV29-1, with D unresolved. The ends were cut back, 3 bases at V and 5 bases at J, with 10 bases in the middle. This CDR3 contains 12 residues. Per the germline V gene, CDR1 is SQVTM and CDR2 is ANQGSEA. For the CDR3, the DNA is TGCAGCGTTGACCCCAACGGGTATGGCTACACCTTC. It yields the protein CSVDPNGYGYTF.

The chain joins TRBV12-3 or TRBV12-4 to TRBJ2-3; D is undetermined. The CDR3 runs to 14 residues. V lost 8 bases, J lost 2 bases, and 14 bases lay in between. The CDR3 loop is CASAPISYTDTQYF. The CDR3 DNA follows: TGTGCCAGCGCCCCGATCTCATACACAGATACGCAGTATTTT.

This clonotype was counted only a few times. J is TRBJ2-2 and V is TRBV29-1; 9 bases are shared with TRBD1. Germline V lookup: CDR1 SQVTM, CDR2 ANQGSEA. With 7 bases clipped from V and 9 bases from J, the junction kept 3 bases outside the gene matches. There are 11 residues in the CDR3. The DNA for the CDR3 is TGCAGCGGACAGGGGGATAGGGAGCTGTTTTTT. Protein sequence: CSGQGDRELFF.

There are a few counts of this clonotype. V is TRBV6-1 and J is TRBJ2-5; 7 bases are a match to TRBD1. In germline, CDR1 is MNHNS, CDR2 SASEGT. Trimming removed 4 bases from V and 1 base from J; junction bases left unmatched: 6. The CDR3 spans 15 residues. This CDR3 is CASSVLQGSQETQYF. The CDR3 bases are TGTGCCAGCAGTGTCCTACAGGGGTCCCAAGAGACCCAGTACTTC.

This clonotype was detected a few times. The V gene is TRBV27, the J gene TRBJ2-1, with TRBD1 matching 8 bases. Trimming took 0 bases from V and 4 from J; bases not matched to a gene: 8. The CDR3 totals 17 residues. Germline V gene data show CDR1 as MNHEY and CDR2 as SMNVEV (reference sequence). The CDR3 DNA follows: TGTGCCAGCAGTTTATCGATCGGACAGGGCCTTTACAATGAGCAGTTCTTC. Its translation: CASSLSIGQGLYNEQFF.

In this sample, this clonotype turned up a few times. This sequence joins TRBV12-3 or TRBV12-4 and TRBJ2-3; TRBD1 or TRBD2 may be the D gene (6 bases each). The CDR3 totals 15 residues. Trimming left V 6 bases short and J 8 bases short, with 21 bases between. The DNA for the CDR3 is TGTGCCAGCAGGGGGTCCGGGGGCTACCTTGGTACGCAGTATTTT. Protein product: CASRGSGGYLGTQYF.

This chain links TRBV6-1 with TRBJ1-5, with D hard to call. V was cut by 4 bases and J by 6 bases, with 4 bases left in between. The CDR3 is made up of 11 amino acids. Germline CDR1 MNHNS, CDR2 SASEGT. CDR3 DNA: TGTGCCAGCAGTGCGGGTCAGCCCCAGCATTTT. Protein: CASSAGQPQHF.

The rearrangement links TRBV29-1 to TRBJ2-7, with D perhaps TRBD1 (5 bases). V lost 6 bases to trimming and J lost 1 base, with 16 bases between them. The germline V gene has CDR1 SQVTM and CDR2 ANQGSEA. This CDR3 spans 14 amino acids. In DNA form, the CDR3 reads TGCAGCGTCGTAACCGGACACGCGTCCTACGAGCAGTACTTC. It yields the protein CSVVTGHASYEQYF.

The V gene is TRBV28, the J gene TRBJ1-2; D is possibly TRBD1 (6 bases). Trimming took 3 bases from V and 4 from J, leaving 18 bases between them. The CDR3 has 16 amino acids. The germline V gene encodes CDR1 MDHEN and CDR2 SYDVKM. CDR3 nucleotides: TGTGCCAGCAGTTTCGCCGCAGGGGACCCTTCCTATGGCTACACCTTC. Amino acids: CASSFAAGDPSYGYTF.

The rearrangement joins TRBV18 to TRBJ1-6; D remains ambiguous. Germline lookup yields CDR1 KGHSH and CDR2 LQKENI. Trimming cost V 8 bases and J 10 bases, with 18 bases left between them. The CDR3 totals 14 residues. Written as DNA, the CDR3 is TGTGCCAGCGGGGATAGGACCTCGGGGTCACCCCTCCACTTT. Amino acid sequence: CASGDRTSGSPLHF. Filled out from reference TRBV18 and TRBJ1-6, the complete variable domain reads NAGVMQNPRHLVRRRGQEARLRCSPMKGHSHVYWYRQLPEEGLKFMVYLQKENIIDESGMPKERFSAEFPKEGPSILRIQQVVRGDSAAYFCASGDRTSGSPLHFGNGTRLTVT.

The chain combines TRBV9 with TRBJ2-3, with 9 positions matching TRBD2. The V gene end was trimmed by 0 bases and the J gene end by 3 bases; junction bases not matched to a gene: 5. The CDR3 spans 16 residues. CDR1 and CDR2 from the germline V gene are SGDLS and YYNGEE. CDR3 nucleotide sequence: TGTGCCAGCAGCGTAGGAAGCGGGAGGTCAACAGATACGCAGTATTTT. This encodes CASSVGSGRSTDTQYF. Together with reference TRBV9 and TRBJ2-3, the CDR3 gives the full variable domain: DSGVTQTPKHLITATGQRVTLRCSPRSGDLSVYWYQQSLDQGLQFLIQYYNGEERAKGNILERFSAQQFPDLHSELNLSSLELGDSALYFCASSVGSGRSTDTQYFGPGTRLTVL.

This clonotype occurred a few times. The chain has TRBV5-1 and TRBJ2-1; TRBD2 might be the D (6 bases). The CDR3 spans 13 residues. Deletions cut 5 bases from V and 5 bases from J, with 11 bases between. The germline CDR1 and CDR2 sequences are SGHRS and YFSETQ. The DNA of the CDR3 is TGCGCCAGCAGACCGGGACTCCACAATGAGCAGTTCTTC. It codes for CASRPGLHNEQFF.